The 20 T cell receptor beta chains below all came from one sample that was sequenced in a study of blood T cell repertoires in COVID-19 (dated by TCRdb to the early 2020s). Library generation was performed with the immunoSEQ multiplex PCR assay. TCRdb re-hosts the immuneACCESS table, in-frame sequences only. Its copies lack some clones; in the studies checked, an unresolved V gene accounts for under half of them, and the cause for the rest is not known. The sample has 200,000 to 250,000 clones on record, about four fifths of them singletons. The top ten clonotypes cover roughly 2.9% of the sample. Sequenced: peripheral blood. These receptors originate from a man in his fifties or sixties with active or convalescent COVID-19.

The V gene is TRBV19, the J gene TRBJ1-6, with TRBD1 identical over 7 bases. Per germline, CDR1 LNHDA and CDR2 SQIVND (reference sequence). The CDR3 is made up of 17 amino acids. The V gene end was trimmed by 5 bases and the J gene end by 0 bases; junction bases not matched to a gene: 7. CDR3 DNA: TGTGCCAGTAGTCAGCGACAGGGTAGCTCCTATAATTCACCCCTCCACTTT. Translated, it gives CASSQRQGSSYNSPLHF.

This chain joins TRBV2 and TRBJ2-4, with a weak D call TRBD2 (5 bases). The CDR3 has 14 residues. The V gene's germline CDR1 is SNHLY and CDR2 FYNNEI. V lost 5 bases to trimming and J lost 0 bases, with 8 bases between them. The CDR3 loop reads CASSSSPAKNIQYF. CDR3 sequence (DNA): TGTGCCAGCAGTTCTAGCCCAGCCAAAAACATTCAGTACTTC.

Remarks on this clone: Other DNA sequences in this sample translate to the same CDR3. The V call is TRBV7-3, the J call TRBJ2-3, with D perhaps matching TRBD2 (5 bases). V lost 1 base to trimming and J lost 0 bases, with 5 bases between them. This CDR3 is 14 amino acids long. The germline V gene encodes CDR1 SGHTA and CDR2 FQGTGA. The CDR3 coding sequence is TGTGCCAGCAGCTTAAGCGGGAGCACAGATACGCAGTATTTT. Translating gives CASSLSGSTDTQYF.

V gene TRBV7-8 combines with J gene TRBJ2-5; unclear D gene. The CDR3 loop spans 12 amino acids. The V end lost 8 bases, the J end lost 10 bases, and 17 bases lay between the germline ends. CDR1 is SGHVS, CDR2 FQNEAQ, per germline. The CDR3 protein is CASAHIDRGQYF. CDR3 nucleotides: TGTGCCAGCGCCCACATCGATCGTGGCCAGTACTTC.

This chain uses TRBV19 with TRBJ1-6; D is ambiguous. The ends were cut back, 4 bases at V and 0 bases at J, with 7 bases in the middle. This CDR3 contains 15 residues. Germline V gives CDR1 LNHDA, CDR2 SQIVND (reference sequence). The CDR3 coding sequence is TGTGCCAGTAGTACGATGAGCTCCTATAATTCACCCCTCCACTTT. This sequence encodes CASSTMSSYNSPLHF.

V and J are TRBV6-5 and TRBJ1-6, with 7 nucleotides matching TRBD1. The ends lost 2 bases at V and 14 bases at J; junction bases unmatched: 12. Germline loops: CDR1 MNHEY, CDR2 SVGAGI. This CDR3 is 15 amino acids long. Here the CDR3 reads CASSYRQGRPVALHF. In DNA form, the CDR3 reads TGTGCCAGCAGTTACCGACAGGGCCGGCCAGTGGCCCTCCACTTT.

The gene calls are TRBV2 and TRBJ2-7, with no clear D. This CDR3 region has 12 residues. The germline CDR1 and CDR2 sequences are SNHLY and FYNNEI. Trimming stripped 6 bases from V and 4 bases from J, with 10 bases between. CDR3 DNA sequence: TGTGCCAGCAGCGCTAAGAGGTACGAGCAGTACTTC. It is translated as CASSAKRYEQYF.

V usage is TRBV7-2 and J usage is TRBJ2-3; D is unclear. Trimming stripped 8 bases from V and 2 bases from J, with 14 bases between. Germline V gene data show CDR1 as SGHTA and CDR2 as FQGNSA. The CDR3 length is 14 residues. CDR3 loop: CASALRGDTDTQYF. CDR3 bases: TGTGCCAGCGCCCTCCGAGGAGACACAGATACGCAGTATTTT. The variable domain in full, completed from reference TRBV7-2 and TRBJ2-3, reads GAGVSQSPSNKVTEKGKDVELRCDPISGHTALYWYRQSLGQGLEFLIYFQGNSAPDKSGLPSDRFSAERTGGSVSTLTIQRTQQEDSAVYLCASALRGDTDTQYFGPGTRLTVL.

This CDR3 is CASSKGDRQRGGYTF. CDR3 bases: TGTGCCAGCAGCAAAGGGGACAGGCAACGGGGTGGCTACACCTTC. The chain has TRBV5-4 and TRBJ1-2, with 8 bases matching TRBD1. Germline V gene lookup returns CDR1 SGHNT and CDR2 YYREEE (reference sequence). The CDR3 is 15 residues long. J was trimmed by 7 bases and V by 4 bases; bases with no gene match: 12. Combining the CDR3 with reference TRBV5-4 and TRBJ1-2 gives the whole variable domain ETGVTQSPTHLIKTRGQQVTLRCSSQSGHNTVSWYQQALGQGPQFIFQYYREEENGRGNFPPRFSGLQFPNYSSELNVNALELDDSALYLCASSKGDRQRGGYTFGSGTRLTVV.

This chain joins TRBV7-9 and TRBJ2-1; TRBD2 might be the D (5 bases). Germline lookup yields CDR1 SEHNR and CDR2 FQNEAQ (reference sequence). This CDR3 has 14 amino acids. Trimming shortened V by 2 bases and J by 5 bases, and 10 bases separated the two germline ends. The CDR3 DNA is TGTGCCAGCAGCTTACAAGCGGAAGACAATGAGCAGTTCTTC. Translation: CASSLQAEDNEQFF. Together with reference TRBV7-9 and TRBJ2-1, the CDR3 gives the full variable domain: DTGVSQNPRHKITKRGQNVTFRCDPISEHNRLYWYRQTLGQGPEFLTYFQNEAQLEKSRLLSDRFSAERPKGSFSTLEIQRTEQGDSAMYLCASSLQAEDNEQFFGPGTRLTVL.

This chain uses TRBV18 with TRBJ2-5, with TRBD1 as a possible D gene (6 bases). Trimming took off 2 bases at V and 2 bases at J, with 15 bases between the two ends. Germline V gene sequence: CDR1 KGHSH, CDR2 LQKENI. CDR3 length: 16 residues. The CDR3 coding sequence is TGTGCCAGCTCACCAGTTGCAGCAACAGGGCAAGAGACCCAGTACTTC. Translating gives CASSPVAATGQETQYF.

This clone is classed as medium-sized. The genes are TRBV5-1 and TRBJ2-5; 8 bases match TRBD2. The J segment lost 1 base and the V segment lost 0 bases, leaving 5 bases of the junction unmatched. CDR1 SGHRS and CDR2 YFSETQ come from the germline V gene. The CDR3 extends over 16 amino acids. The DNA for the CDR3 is TGCGCCAGCAGCTTGGTGAGCGGGAGATCCCAAGAGACCCAGTACTTC. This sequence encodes CASSLVSGRSQETQYF.

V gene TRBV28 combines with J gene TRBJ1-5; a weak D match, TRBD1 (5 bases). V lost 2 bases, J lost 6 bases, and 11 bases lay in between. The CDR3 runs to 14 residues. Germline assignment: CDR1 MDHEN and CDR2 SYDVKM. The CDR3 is CASSLRGGGQPQHF. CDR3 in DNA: TGTGCCAGCAGTTTACGCGGGGGTGGTCAGCCCCAGCATTTT.

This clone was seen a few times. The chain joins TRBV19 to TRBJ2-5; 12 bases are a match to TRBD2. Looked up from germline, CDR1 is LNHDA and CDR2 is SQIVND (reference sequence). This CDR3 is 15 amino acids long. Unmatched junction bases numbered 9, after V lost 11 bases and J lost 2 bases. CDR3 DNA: TGTGCCGCTGCCGGGACTAGCGGGCTGCAAGAGACCCAGTACTTC. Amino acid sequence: CAAAGTSGLQETQYF.

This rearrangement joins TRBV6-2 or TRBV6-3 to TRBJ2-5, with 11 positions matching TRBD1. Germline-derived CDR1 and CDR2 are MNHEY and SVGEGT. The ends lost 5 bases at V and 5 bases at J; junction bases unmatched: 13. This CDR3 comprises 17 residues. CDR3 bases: TGTGCCAGCAGTCAGTGGACAGGGGGCGCGAGAGGGGAGACCCAGTACTTC. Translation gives CASSQWTGGARGETQYF.

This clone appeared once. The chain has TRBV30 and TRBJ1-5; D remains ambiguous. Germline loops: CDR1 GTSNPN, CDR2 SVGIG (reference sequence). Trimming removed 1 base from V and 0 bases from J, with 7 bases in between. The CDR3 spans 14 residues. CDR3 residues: CAWSETSSNQPQHF. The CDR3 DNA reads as TGTGCCTGGAGTGAGACAAGTAGCAATCAGCCCCAGCATTTT.

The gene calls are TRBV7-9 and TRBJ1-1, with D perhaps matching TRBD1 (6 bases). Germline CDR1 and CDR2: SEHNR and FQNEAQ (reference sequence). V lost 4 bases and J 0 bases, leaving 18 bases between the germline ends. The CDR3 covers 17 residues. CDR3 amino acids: CASSSSTGLMLNTEAFF. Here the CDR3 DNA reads TGTGCCAGCAGCTCATCGACAGGCCTTATGTTGAACACTGAAGCTTTCTTT.

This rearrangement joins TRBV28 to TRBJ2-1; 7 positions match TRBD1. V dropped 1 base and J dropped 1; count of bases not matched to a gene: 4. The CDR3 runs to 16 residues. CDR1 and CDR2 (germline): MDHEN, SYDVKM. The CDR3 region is CASSLYATGSYNEQFF. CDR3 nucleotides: TGTGCCAGCAGTTTATATGCGACAGGGTCCTACAATGAGCAGTTCTTC.

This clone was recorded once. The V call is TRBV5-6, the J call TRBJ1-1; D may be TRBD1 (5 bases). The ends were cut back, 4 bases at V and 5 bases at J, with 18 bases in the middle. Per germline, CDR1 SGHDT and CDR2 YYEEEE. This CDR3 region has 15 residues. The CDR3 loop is CASSRLQPGQTEAFF. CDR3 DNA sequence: TGTGCCAGCAGCAGGCTCCAACCAGGGCAAACTGAAGCTTTCTTT.

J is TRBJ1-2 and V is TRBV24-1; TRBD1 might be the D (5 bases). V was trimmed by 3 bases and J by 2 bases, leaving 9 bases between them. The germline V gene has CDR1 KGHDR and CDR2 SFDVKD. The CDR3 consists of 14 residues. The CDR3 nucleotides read TGTGCCACCAGTGATACCAGGGTAAACTATGGCTACACCTTC. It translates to CATSDTRVNYGYTF.